Shown below are 17 T cell receptor beta chains from a single sample sequenced in a study of graft-versus-host responses after intestinal transplantation. The repertoire was sequenced with immunoSEQ multiplex PCR; TCRdb's copy has only in-frame clones and lacks some. This sample yields tens of thousands of clones, of which approximately 92% are seen a single time; roughly 0.49% belongs to the top ten. These TCRs' antigens remain unknown. The input for sequencing was unstimulated CD8+ T cells sorted from spleen or lymph node cells, taken before intestinal transplant. The receptor source for this set is a human donor who received an intestinal transplant.

The rearrangement joins TRBV6-5 to TRBJ1-2; D remains unclear. This CDR3 region has 13 residues. Trimming left V 5 bases short and J 2 bases short, with 9 bases between. Germline CDR1 reads MNHEY; CDR2 reads SVGAGI. The CDR3 region has the DNA TGTGCCAGCAGTGGCTCAGAAAACTATGGCTACACCTTC. Protein: CASSGSENYGYTF.

The sample holds a few counts of this clone. V usage is TRBV4-1 and J usage is TRBJ1-2; D unresolved. Germline V lookup: CDR1 MGHRA, CDR2 YSYEKL. V lost 0 bases and J lost 5, with 7 bases in between. The CDR3 is 13 amino acids. CDR3 nucleotides: TGCGCCAGCAGCCAAGATCCCCTGTATGGCTACACCTTC. Translated, it gives CASSQDPLYGYTF.

The gene calls are TRBV7-6 and TRBJ2-1, with 7 bases aligning to TRBD2. The germline V gene encodes CDR1 SGHVS and CDR2 FNYEAQ. After removal of 1 base from V and 7 bases from J, the junction contained 4 bases not matched to a gene. This CDR3 has 14 amino acids. The CDR3 protein is CASSLEGRGNEQFF. In nucleotides, the CDR3 is TGTGCCAGCAGCTTAGAGGGGAGGGGAAATGAGCAGTTCTTC.

The chain is built from TRBV5-6 and TRBJ1-1, with 10 nucleotides matching TRBD1. The CDR3 spans 13 residues. Unmatched junction bases numbered 8, after V lost 4 bases and J lost 11 bases. Germline CDR1 and CDR2: SGHDT and YYEEEE. The CDR3 DNA is TGTGCCAGCAGCATGGGACAGGGGTTGAGGGCTTTCTTT. Its translation is CASSMGQGLRAFF.

The rearrangement joins TRBV27 to TRBJ1-1; D perhaps matches TRBD1 (6 bases). Trimming removed 6 bases at V and 0 bases at J, with 8 bases between. Germline V gene data show CDR1 as MNHEY and CDR2 as SMNVEV (reference sequence). CDR3 length: 13 residues. The CDR3 sequence: CASRTGMNTEAFF. Here the CDR3 DNA reads TGTGCCAGCAGAACAGGGATGAACACTGAAGCTTTCTTT.

The chain carries TRBV9 and TRBJ2-3; 9 positions agree with TRBD2. The CDR3 length is 17 residues. Germline V lookup: CDR1 SGDLS, CDR2 YYNGEE. Trimming at V came to 0 bases and at J to 2 bases, leaving 7 bases not matched to a gene. CDR3 nucleotides: TGTGCCAGCAGCGTAGGGAGGGAGCGGGGGGACACAGATACGCAGTATTTT. Its translation is CASSVGRERGDTDTQYF.

The CDR3 sequence is CASRDSSGRVYEQYF. CDR3 DNA sequence: TGTGCCAGCAGAGATAGTAGCGGGAGAGTGTACGAGCAGTACTTC. The chain couples TRBV2 to TRBJ2-7; 9 nucleotides agree with TRBD2. This CDR3 spans 15 amino acids. The V gene's germline CDR1 is SNHLY and CDR2 FYNNEI. J lost 4 bases, V lost 6 bases, and 10 bases had no gene match.

The rearrangement joins TRBV6-1 to TRBJ1-1; 9 bases map to TRBD1. The germline V gene encodes CDR1 MNHNS and CDR2 SASEGT. This CDR3 region has 13 residues. The V gene end was trimmed by 6 bases and the J gene end by 6 bases; junction bases not matched to a gene: 5. This CDR3 is CASRGQGKAEAFF. The CDR3 DNA reads as TGTGCCAGCAGGGGACAGGGTAAAGCTGAAGCTTTCTTT.

V gene TRBV5-5 combines with J gene TRBJ2-7; TRBD1 aligns across 7 bases. Trimming cost V 1 base and J 2 bases; bases outside gene matches: 3. CDR3 length: 14 residues. The germline gives CDR1 SGHKS, CDR2 YYEKEE (reference sequence). CDR3 sequence: CASSLIDRAYEQYF. The CDR3 DNA is TGTGCCAGCAGCTTGATCGACAGGGCCTACGAGCAGTACTTC.

The chain uses TRBV5-4 and TRBJ1-2; D is perhaps TRBD1 (6 bases). The CDR3 spans 12 residues. Trimming removed 2 bases at V and 8 bases at J, with 10 bases between. Looked up from germline, CDR1 is SGHNT and CDR2 is YYREEE (reference sequence). CDR3 protein: CASSFGGSGYTF. CDR3 nucleotides: TGTGCCAGCAGCTTTGGGGGCTCGGGCTACACCTTC.

The chain has TRBV7-6 and TRBJ2-5; TRBD2 aligns across 12 bases. Germline V CDR1 and CDR2: SGHVS, FNYEAQ. V was clipped by 5 bases and J by 2 bases; unmatched bases: 3. This CDR3 is built from 15 residues. DNA of the CDR3: TGTGCCAGCAGCGGGACTAGCGGGCCTCAAGAGACCCAGTACTTC. It translates to CASSGTSGPQETQYF. The whole variable domain, filled in from reference TRBV7-6 and TRBJ2-5, reads GAGVSQSPRYKVTKRGQDVALRCDPISGHVSLYWYRQALGQGPEFLTYFNYEAQQDKSGLPNDRFSAERPEGSISTLTIQRTEQRDSAMYRCASSGTSGPQETQYFGPGTRLLVL.

This chain joins TRBV19 and TRBJ1-2; 8 nucleotides match TRBD1. J gave up 3 bases and V 6 bases, and 6 bases lay outside the gene matches. The CDR3 loop spans 14 amino acids. Germline loops: CDR1 LNHDA, CDR2 SQIVND (reference sequence). DNA of the CDR3: TGTGCCAGTAGACAGGGGGGGGTTGACTATGGCTACACCTTC. Translation: CASRQGGVDYGYTF.

V usage is TRBV6-5 and J usage is TRBJ1-5; possible D gene TRBD1, 6 bases. CDR1 and CDR2 from the germline V gene are MNHEY and SVGAGI. CDR3 size: 15 residues. Trimming removed 6 bases from V and 9 bases from J, with 21 bases in between. CDR3 sequence reads: CASRPPSWGGRPQHF. CDR3 sequence (DNA): TGTGCCAGCAGACCACCCTCCTGGGGGGGGCGGCCCCAGCATTTT.

The chain combines TRBV19 with TRBJ2-7; D gene ambiguous. The CDR3 totals 14 residues. V was trimmed by 1 base and J by 2 bases, leaving 9 bases between them. Germline CDR1 and CDR2: LNHDA and SQIVND (reference sequence). The CDR3, as DNA: TGTGCCAGTAGTATAGTGGCTAGAGCCTACGAGCAGTACTTC. Translated: CASSIVARAYEQYF. The full variable domain, with the rest looked up from reference TRBV19 and TRBJ2-7, is DGGITQSPKYLFRKEGQNVTLSCEQNLNHDAMYWYRQDPGQGLRLIYYSQIVNDFQKGDIAEGYSVSREKKESFPLTVTSAQKNPTAFYLCASSIVARAYEQYFGPGTRLTVT.

J is TRBJ1-2 and V is TRBV10-3; TRBD1 matches 8 bases. Germline values: CDR1 ENHRY, CDR2 SYGVKD. This CDR3 has 17 amino acids. V dropped 0 bases and J dropped 5; count of bases not matched to a gene: 11. CDR3 in amino acids: CAISESWTGNSSYGYTF. The CDR3, as DNA: TGTGCCATCAGTGAGTCGTGGACAGGGAACTCTTCATATGGCTACACCTTC.

The V and J genes are TRBV4-1 and TRBJ2-6; D may be TRBD1 (5 bases). This CDR3 region has 16 residues. Between the trimmed V and J ends, which lost 0 bases and 0 bases, there was a span of 6 bases. Per germline, CDR1 MGHRA and CDR2 YSYEKL. CDR3 in amino acids: CASSQDDSSGANVLTF. The CDR3 DNA sequence: TGCGCCAGCAGCCAAGATGACAGCTCTGGGGCCAACGTCCTGACTTTC.

The chain is built from TRBV9 and TRBJ2-1; D possibly matches TRBD1 or TRBD2 (5 bases each). CDR1 is SGDLS and CDR2 is YYNGEE in the germline V gene. Trimming left V 4 bases short and J 7 bases short, with 9 bases between. CDR3 size: 12 residues. CDR3 coding DNA: TGTGCCAGCAGCTTAGAGGGGAATGAGCAGTTCTTC. Translating gives CASSLEGNEQFF.